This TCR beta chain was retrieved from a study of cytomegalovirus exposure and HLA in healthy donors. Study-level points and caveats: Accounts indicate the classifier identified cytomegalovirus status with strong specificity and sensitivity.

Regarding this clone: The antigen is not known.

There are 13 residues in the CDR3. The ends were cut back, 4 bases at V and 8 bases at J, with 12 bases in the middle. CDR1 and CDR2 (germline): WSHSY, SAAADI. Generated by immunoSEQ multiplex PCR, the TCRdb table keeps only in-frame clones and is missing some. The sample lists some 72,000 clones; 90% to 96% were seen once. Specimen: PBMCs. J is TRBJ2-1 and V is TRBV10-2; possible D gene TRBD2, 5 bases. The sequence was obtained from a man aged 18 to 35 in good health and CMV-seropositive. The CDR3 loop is CASSGLAWDEQFF. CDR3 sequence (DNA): TGCGCCAGCAGTGGCCTAGCTTGGGATGAGCAGTTCTTC.